This T cell receptor beta chain was recorded in a study of spatial heterogeneity in lung cancer. Overall study results and limits: Counts that tracked tumor mutation counts were those of expanded intratumoral alpha and beta TCRs.

V gave up 6 bases and J gave up 5 bases, with 17 bases separating them. The CDR3 covers 15 residues. The table lists this clonotype with many counts. Its antigen is still unknown. Indicated time point: sample taken at primary tumor resection. Each TCR cDNA molecule bore a unique molecular identifier. TCRdb reprocessed the 5' RACE reads via MiXCR and lists one record per CDR3 protein. The sample carries about 14,000 distinct CDR3 sequences, 4.7% recorded once. The material sequenced was lung tumor tissue, taken at surgery. The sequence came from a female donor with early-stage non-small cell lung cancer. The V gene is TRBV12-3 or TRBV12-4, the J gene TRBJ2-1; D tentatively reads TRBD1 or TRBD2 (5 bases each). The CDR3 here is CASSPDIWGHNEQFF. In DNA, the CDR3 is TGTGCCAGCAGCCCTGACATCTGGGGACACAATGAGCAGTTCTTC.